Listed below are T cell receptor beta chains from one sample, sequenced in a study of cytomegalovirus exposure and HLA in healthy donors. TCRdb's copy holds only in-frame clones and misses some; the assay was immunoSEQ multiplex PCR. Among 130,000 or so clones, approximately 72% were seen once, and the ten largest hold roughly 1.4%. Sequenced input: PBMCs. The receptors derive from a man between 18 and 29 years old in good health and CMV-seronegative. Both conserved end residues are part of each CDR3. D genes are given only for firm matches. Size values are once, few and many counts, or a class for expanded clones, and some rows have none.

V	J	size	D	CDR3	DNA
TRBV15	TRBJ1-5	few	TRBD1	CAISGGSGNQPQHF	TGTGCCATCTCAGGGGGTTCGGGCAATCAGCCCCAGCATTTT
TRBV7-9	TRBJ1-1	NA	NA	CASSSEDMNTEAFF	TGTGCCAGCAGCTCCGAGGATATGAACACTGAAGCTTTCTTT
TRBV7-2	TRBJ1-1	NA	NA	CASSLWHRGSEAFF	TGTGCCAGCAGCTTATGGCACCGAGGGTCTGAAGCTTTCTTT
TRBV5-1	TRBJ2-1	NA	TRBD2	CASSLAERGGNNEQFF	TGCGCCAGCAGCTTGGCCGAGCGGGGGGGCAACAATGAGCAGTTCTTC
TRBV7-9	TRBJ1-6	NA	NA	CASSPAWGGSPLHF	TGTGCCAGCAGCCCGGCTTGGGGAGGTTCACCCCTCCACTTT
TRBV25-1	TRBJ2-1	NA	NA	CASSDSGPAGSYNEQFF	TGTGCCAGCAGTGACAGTGGACCGGCGGGCTCCTACAATGAGCAGTTCTTC
TRBV11-2	TRBJ2-2	NA	TRBD1	CASSLTGSNGELFF	TGTGCCAGCAGCTTGACAGGGTCGAACGGGGAGCTGTTTTTT
TRBV6-6	TRBJ2-7	few	NA	CASSRPDRSYEQYF	TGTGCCAGCAGCCGGCCCGACAGGTCCTACGAGCAGTACTTC
TRBV27	TRBJ2-1	NA	TRBD1	CASSSRGRGRALEQFF	TGTGCCAGCAGTTCAAGGGGTAGGGGGCGCGCTCTTGAGCAGTTCTTC
TRBV4-3	TRBJ1-1	few	NA	CASSQDMGRANTEAFF	TGCGCCAGCAGCCAAGATATGGGGAGGGCGAACACTGAAGCTTTCTTT
TRBV7-9	TRBJ1-2	NA	NA	CASSPQTENYGYTF	TGTGCCAGCAGCCCCCAGACGGAGAACTATGGCTACACCTTC
TRBV6-5	TRBJ1-6	NA	NA	CATLMVSSYNSPLHF	TGTGCCACCCTGATGGTGAGCTCCTATAATTCACCCCTCCACTTT
TRBV6-5	TRBJ1-4	NA	TRBD1	CASSERQGYEKLFF	TGTGCCAGCAGTGAAAGACAGGGATATGAAAAACTGTTTTTT
TRBV19	TRBJ2-1	NA	TRBD2	CASTLGGSSYNEQFF	TGTGCCAGTACCCTGGGGGGGAGCTCCTACAATGAGCAGTTCTTC
TRBV6-6	TRBJ1-2	NA	NA	CASSFPGPNYGYPF	TGTGCCAGCAGTTTTCCCGGCCCTAACTATGGCTACCCCTTC
TRBV9	TRBJ1-4	once	TRBD1	CASSVRSDRGGEKLFF	TGTGCCAGCAGCGTCCGTTCCGACAGGGGGGGGGAAAAACTGTTTTTT
TRBV5-1	TRBJ1-1	NA	TRBD1	CASSYTGDTEAFF	TGCGCCAGCAGCTACACAGGGGACACTGAAGCTTTCTTT
TRBV28	TRBJ1-1	NA	NA	CASSLRPVNTEAFF	TGTGCCAGCAGTTTACGCCCGGTGAACACTGAAGCTTTCTTT
TRBV7-9	TRBJ2-7	NA	TRBD1	CASSRGQGASHSSYEQYF	TGTGCCAGCAGCCGTGGACAGGGGGCGAGTCACAGTTCCTACGAGCAGTACTTC
TRBV6-1	TRBJ1-3	NA	NA	CASSEDTYSGNTIYF	TGTGCCAGCAGTGAGGACACTTACTCTGGAAACACCATATATTTT
TRBV6-8	TRBJ1-1	NA	TRBD1	CASRDRGPHSEAFF	TGTGCCAGCAGGGACAGGGGGCCCCACTCTGAAGCTTTCTTT
TRBV5-4	TRBJ2-7	NA	TRBD2	CASSPGAGGGYEQYF	TGTGCCAGCAGCCCCGGGGCGGGAGGCGGCTACGAGCAGTACTTC
TRBV2	TRBJ2-2	NA	TRBD2	CASTPGLAGAYPNTGELFF	TGTGCCAGCACCCCGGGACTAGCGGGGGCCTACCCGAACACCGGGGAGCTGTTTTTT
TRBV9	TRBJ1-1	NA	NA	CASSVGTQNTEAFF	TGTGCCAGCAGCGTCGGGACTCAAAACACTGAAGCTTTCTTT
TRBV5-1	TRBJ2-1	once	NA	CASGDGTRYNEQFF	TGCGCCAGCGGTGACGGGACACGATACAATGAGCAGTTCTTC
TRBV7-9	TRBJ2-7	NA	TRBD2	CASRATGGEQYF	TGTGCCAGCAGAGCCACCGGGGGGGAGCAGTACTTC